The 15 T cell receptor beta chains below come from one sample, sequenced in a study of spatial heterogeneity in lung cancer. Documented time point: sample taken at primary tumor resection. The input material, whole RNA from tumor, nontumor lung or frozen PBMC, was sequenced unsorted. MiXCR, run by TCRdb on the 5' RACE reads, gives a single entry per CDR3 protein. In the table there are some 37,000 distinct CDR3 sequences, 7.5% to 8% of which are singletons. Here the sequenced sample was PBMCs, taken at surgery. The source of these receptors is a male donor with early-stage non-small cell lung cancer.

For this clonotype: At one of its ends the junction is not consistent with the germline gene, which may arise from a read error. This chain uses TRBV5-1 with TRBJ2-1; no definite D call. In germline, CDR1 is SGHRS, CDR2 YFSETQ. There are 12 residues in the CDR3. DNA of the CDR3: TGCGCCAGCAGCTTAAACTACGATGAGCAGTTCTTC. It codes for CASSLNYDEQFF.

This clonotype has more than one count but fewer than ten. This chain uses TRBV5-1 with TRBJ2-5; D gene unclear. Trimming removed 5 bases from V and 1 base from J, with 9 bases in between. CDR1 and CDR2 (germline): SGHRS, YFSETQ. The CDR3 is 13 amino acids. The CDR3 is CASRGSAQETQYF. The CDR3 DNA reads TGCGCCAGCAGGGGAAGTGCCCAAGAGACCCAGTACTTC.

This clonotype was counted between two and nine times. This chain links TRBV11-3 with TRBJ2-2; 7 positions agree with TRBD1. The germline gives CDR1 SGHNT, CDR2 YENEEA. CDR3 length: 14 amino acids. After removal of 5 bases from V and 8 bases from J, the junction contained 8 bases not matched to a gene. CDR3 nucleotides: TGTGCCAGCAGCCTCGGGACAGAATCAGGGGAGCTGTTTTTT. Translation: CASSLGTESGELFF.

This clonotype was found many times. Written as DNA, the CDR3 is TGTGCCAGCAGCCCCGGGGGCCAGGGGCAAGAGACCCAGTACTTC. This encodes CASSPGGQGQETQYF. This rearrangement joins TRBV7-2 to TRBJ2-5; D may correspond to TRBD1 or TRBD2 (6 bases each). CDR3 length: 15 residues. Germline CDR1 reads SGHTA; CDR2 reads FQGNSA. Trimming stripped 5 bases from V and 2 bases from J, with 15 bases between.

CDR3 in DNA: TGTGCCAGCAGTAAAACCGGGACACTATACAATGAGCAGTTCTTC. It codes for CASSKTGTLYNEQFF. J is TRBJ2-1 and V is TRBV28; D possibly corresponds to TRBD1 (6 bases). Germline lookup yields CDR1 MDHEN and CDR2 SYDVKM. V was clipped by 5 bases and J by 4 bases, with 15 bases between them. The CDR3 extends over 15 amino acids.

This sequence joins TRBV12-3 or TRBV12-4 and TRBJ2-7, with 7 bases lining up with TRBD1. The CDR3 contains 14 residues. J gave up 0 bases and V 6 bases, and 5 bases lay outside the gene matches. The CDR3 reads CASRTTGNSYEQYF. The DNA of the CDR3 is TGTGCCAGCAGGACGACAGGGAACTCCTACGAGCAGTACTTC.

This clonotype occurred many times. The chain is built from TRBV9 and TRBJ2-3; TRBD2 matches at 9 bases. In germline, CDR1 is SGDLS, CDR2 YYNGEE. J lost 1 base, V lost 3 bases, and 3 bases had no gene match. The CDR3 runs to 15 residues. The CDR3 DNA follows: TGTGCCAGCAGCGGCCCTAGCGGGGGCACAGATACGCAGTATTTT. Translating gives CASSGPSGGTDTQYF.

This clonotype came up many times. V is TRBV18 and J is TRBJ2-2, with D tentatively TRBD1 (6 bases). V lost 6 bases and J lost 1, with 6 bases in between. Germline values: CDR1 KGHSH, CDR2 LQKENI. This CDR3 comprises 13 residues. The CDR3 loop reads CASSDRNTGELFF. The DNA of the CDR3 is TGTGCCAGCTCGGACAGGAACACCGGGGAGCTGTTTTTT.

This clonotype was seen ten or more times. The chain combines TRBV19 with TRBJ1-4; no clear D. There are 14 residues in the CDR3. The germline CDR1 and CDR2 sequences are LNHDA and SQIVND (reference sequence). Trimming pared 2 bases from V and 8 bases from J, leaving 12 bases between. The CDR3 DNA is TGTGCCAGTAGTATAAAGTGGGGATCGGAAAAACTGTTTTTT. This gives the protein CASSIKWGSEKLFF.

This clonotype was observed at least ten times. J is TRBJ2-5 and V is TRBV27, with D perhaps TRBD2 (5 bases). Per the germline V gene, CDR1 is MNHEY and CDR2 is SMNVEV (reference sequence). The CDR3 runs to 15 residues. Trimming removed 3 bases at V and 2 bases at J, with 13 bases between. The DNA for the CDR3 is TGTGCCAGCAGTTTGAGACGGGGTACTCAAGAGACCCAGTACTTC. This codes for CASSLRRGTQETQYF.

Ten or more counts support this clonotype. The chain links TRBV4-3 to TRBJ1-1, with a tentative D call TRBD1 (6 bases). Germline V gene sequence: CDR1 LGHNA, CDR2 YSLEER. Deletions cut 0 bases from V and 4 bases from J, with 12 bases between. The CDR3 has 15 amino acids. The CDR3 loop reads CASSQDVTGTTEAFF. The CDR3 DNA sequence: TGCGCCAGCAGCCAAGATGTAACAGGGACCACTGAAGCTTTCTTT.

V and J are TRBV15 and TRBJ2-7, with D possibly matching TRBD2 (5 bases). Per germline, CDR1 LNHNV and CDR2 YYDKDF (reference sequence). Trimming took off 6 bases at V and 2 bases at J, with 17 bases between the two ends. This CDR3 is built from 15 residues. CDR3 in amino acids: CATRISVGGAYEQYF. Here the CDR3 DNA reads TGTGCCACCAGGATTAGCGTCGGTGGGGCCTACGAGCAGTACTTC.

The chain joins TRBV11-1 to TRBJ2-3; D is unclear. From germline, CDR1 is SGHAT and CDR2 FQDESV (reference sequence). This CDR3 region has 17 residues. Deletions cut 5 bases from V and 0 bases from J, with 18 bases between. The CDR3, as DNA: TGTGCCAGCAGCCTCCGGGCCCCCGCCGCGAGCACAGATACGCAGTATTTT. Protein sequence: CASSLRAPAASTDTQYF.

V usage is TRBV2 and J usage is TRBJ2-1; no clear D. The CDR3 extends over 13 amino acids. Per the germline V gene, CDR1 is SNHLY and CDR2 is FYNNEI. The V end lost 1 base, the J end lost 6 bases, and 7 bases lay between the germline ends. In DNA, the CDR3 is TGTGCCAGCAGTGAAGAGGGAATCAATGAGCAGTTCTTC. This codes for CASSEEGINEQFF. Looking up the rest from reference TRBV2 and TRBJ2-1 gives the full variable domain: EPEVTQTPSHQVTQMGQEVILRCVPISNHLYFYWYRQILGQKVEFLVSFYNNEISEKSEIFDDQFSVERPDGSNFTLKIRSTKLEDSAMYFCASSEEGINEQFFGPGTRLTVL.

V and J are TRBV12-3 or TRBV12-4 and TRBJ1-6; 7 bases are shared with TRBD1. The V gene end was trimmed by 5 bases and the J gene end by 8 bases; junction bases not matched to a gene: 6. This CDR3 is built from 14 residues. The CDR3 sequence: CASSEQGWYSPLHF. The CDR3 region has the DNA TGTGCCAGCAGTGAACAGGGGTGGTATTCACCCCTCCACTTT.